Listed here are 11 T cell receptor beta chains from one sample, sequenced in a study of Graves' ophthalmopathy and Graves' hyperthyroidism. RNA transcripts yielded amplified TCR beta CDR3 regions. The authors performed first-round RT-PCR with HTBI primers and then a second-round multiplex PCR. TCRdb re-called the multiplex PCR reads with MiXCR, one entry per CDR3 protein. The sample contains about 200,000 distinct CDR3 sequences, just under 30% of which appear only once. The specimen sequenced was peripheral blood. Source of these receptors: a man between 50 and 59 years old with Graves' ophthalmopathy.

At least ten counts were recorded for this clonotype. The gene calls are TRBV3-1 and TRBJ2-7; 7 bases are shared with TRBD1. The trim removed 4 bases at V and 0 bases at J, leaving 6 bases unmatched. CDR3 length equals 15 residues. Germline V gene sequence: CDR1 LGHDT, CDR2 YNNKEL (reference sequence). The CDR3 here is CASSPLDRASYEQYF. CDR3 sequence (DNA): TGTGCCAGCAGCCCTCTTGACAGGGCCTCCTACGAGCAGTACTTC.

This clonotype was seen many times. The CDR3 here is CASSPGTGVRTEAFF. For the CDR3, the DNA is TGTGCCAGCAGCCCCGGGACAGGGGTTCGAACTGAAGCTTTCTTT. This rearrangement joins TRBV3-1 to TRBJ1-1; the match to TRBD1 covers 10 bases. V gave up 4 bases and J gave up 5 bases; unmatched junction bases: 7. Germline V gene lookup returns CDR1 LGHDT and CDR2 YNNKEL (reference sequence). The CDR3 has 15 residues.

In this sample, this clonotype turned up many times. The chain recombines TRBV2 with TRBJ2-7, with D hard to call. This CDR3 is built from 14 residues. The germline V gene has CDR1 SNHLY and CDR2 FYNNEI. Deletions cut 7 bases from V and 2 bases from J, with 15 bases between. CDR3 region: CASTNKWAAYEQYF. The CDR3 nucleotides read TGTGCCAGCACCAATAAGTGGGCAGCCTACGAGCAGTACTTC.

The table lists this clonotype with many counts. The CDR3 region has the DNA TGTGCCAGCAGTCCCCGGGGGGAGCGCCAAGAGACCCAGTACTTC. This translates into CASSPRGERQETQYF. The rearrangement uses TRBV12-3 or TRBV12-4 and TRBJ2-5, with 7 bases matching TRBD2. The CDR3 contains 15 residues. Trimming cost V 5 bases and J 1 base; bases outside gene matches: 7.

The table lists this clonotype with many counts. This chain links TRBV6-2 or TRBV6-3 with TRBJ1-6; D might be TRBD1 (5 bases). Germline assignment: CDR1 MNHEY and CDR2 SVGEGT. Deletions cut 8 bases from V and 10 bases from J, with 15 bases between. This CDR3 has 13 amino acids. The CDR3 reads CASSEQGRSPLHF. CDR3 DNA sequence: TGTGCCAGCTCGGAGCAGGGCCGATCACCCCTCCACTTT.

In this sample, this clonotype turned up many times. DNA for the CDR3: TGTGCCAGCAGACCCGGGACAGGGCGTACCGGGGAGCTGTTTTTT. This sequence encodes CASRPGTGRTGELFF. This chain connects TRBV6-1 to TRBJ2-2, with 9 bases lining up with TRBD1. The germline V gene has CDR1 MNHNS and CDR2 SASEGT. CDR3 size: 15 residues. J was trimmed by 5 bases and V by 6 bases; bases with no gene match: 7.

This clonotype turned up a few times. This rearrangement joins TRBV19 to TRBJ2-7; 7 bases agree with TRBD1. The CDR3 contains 15 residues. The germline gives CDR1 LNHDA, CDR2 SQIVND (reference sequence). The trim removed 1 base at V and 2 bases at J, leaving 5 bases unmatched. The CDR3 DNA sequence: TGTGCCAGTAGTATAGCCTCCGGGACAGCCTACGAGCAGTACTTC. Residues: CASSIASGTAYEQYF. Combining the CDR3 with reference TRBV19 and TRBJ2-7 gives the whole variable domain DGGITQSPKYLFRKEGQNVTLSCEQNLNHDAMYWYRQDPGQGLRLIYYSQIVNDFQKGDIAEGYSVSREKKESFPLTVTSAQKNPTAFYLCASSIASGTAYEQYFGPGTRLTVT.

This clonotype was seen ten or more times. The gene calls are TRBV7-9 and TRBJ1-1, with D perhaps matching TRBD1 (6 bases). Germline assignment: CDR1 SEHNR and CDR2 FQNEAQ (reference sequence). The CDR3 totals 14 residues. Trimming pared 5 bases from V and 5 bases from J, leaving 15 bases between. For the CDR3, the DNA is TGTGCCAGCAGCCCATCGGGAGGGGGAACTGAAGCTTTCTTT. This encodes CASSPSGGGTEAFF.

The table lists this clonotype with many counts. The chain joins TRBV6-5 to TRBJ1-6; 8 bases match TRBD1. CDR3 length: 16 amino acids. The V segment lost 5 bases and the J segment 3 bases; nucleotides outside the gene matches: 6. Germline assignment: CDR1 MNHEY and CDR2 SVGAGI. DNA for the CDR3: TGTGCCAGCAGTCATCAGGGGGCGGACTATAATTCACCCCTCCACTTT. It translates to CASSHQGADYNSPLHF.

This clonotype was seen many times. In DNA, the CDR3 is TGTGCCAGCAGTTTAGGGGGCTTTAATCAGCCCCAGCATTTT. Protein product: CASSLGGFNQPQHF. The chain combines TRBV12-3 or TRBV12-4 with TRBJ1-5, with D perhaps matching TRBD1 (5 bases). V lost 1 base and J lost 4, with 8 bases in between. The CDR3 is 14 residues long.

This clonotype showed up many times. The chain uses TRBV6-5 and TRBJ2-4, with 10 bases matching TRBD1. This CDR3 is built from 16 residues. V lost 3 bases to trimming and J lost 4 bases; unmatched junction nucleotides: 6. Per germline, CDR1 MNHEY and CDR2 SVGAGI. In nucleotides, the CDR3 is TGTGCCAGCAGTTATCCCCCGGGACAGGGGAAAAACATTCAGTACTTC. It specifies CASSYPPGQGKNIQYF.